These 18 T cell receptor beta chains originate from one sample sequenced in a study of shared clonotypes between healthy human individuals. Naive-designated CD8 cells lacked CD45RO, were positively enriched for CCR7, and omitted terminally differentiated effector memory CD45RA+ cells. Measured with immunoSEQ multiplex PCR; TCRdb has only the in-frame clones, and not every one. The table has around 600,000 clones, 85% to 95% seen once. Sequencing was carried out using naive CD8+ T cells sorted from blood. The receptors originated from a woman under 40 in good health.

The chain recombines TRBV6-1 with TRBJ2-1; tentatively, D is TRBD2 (5 bases). This CDR3 spans 13 amino acids. Trimming pared 5 bases from V and 5 bases from J, leaving 10 bases between. CDR1 is MNHNS and CDR2 is SASEGT in the germline V gene. The CDR3 DNA reads TGTGCCAGCAGTTTAGGACTCAACAATGAGCAGTTCTTC. It encodes CASSLGLNNEQFF.

The CDR3 coding sequence is TGTGCCAGCAGCTTGGGCGGGGGCGCTACTGAAGCTTTCTTT. It translates to CASSLGGGATEAFF. The rearrangement uses TRBV5-4 and TRBJ1-1; D might be TRBD1 (6 bases). Germline CDR1 and CDR2: SGHNT and YYREEE (reference sequence). There are 14 residues in the CDR3. V was clipped by 0 bases and J by 5 bases, with 11 bases between them.

The chain couples TRBV28 to TRBJ1-5; D uncertain. The ends were cut back, 5 bases at V and 6 bases at J, with 14 bases in the middle. Germline V lookup: CDR1 MDHEN, CDR2 SYDVKM. CDR3 size: 14 residues. Here the CDR3 DNA reads TGTGCCAGCAGTCCAAGGGTTTTGCGTCAGCCCCAGCATTTT. Translation gives CASSPRVLRQPQHF.

The genes are TRBV28 and TRBJ2-1; 9 positions match TRBD2. Germline CDR1 and CDR2: MDHEN and SYDVKM. The CDR3 sequence is 15 residues long. Germline trimming cut 5 bases from V and 7 bases from J; bases unmatched to any gene: 9. The CDR3 DNA reads as TGTGCCAGCAGTCCCCGACTAGCGGATGGTAATGAGCAGTTCTTC. Translated: CASSPRLADGNEQFF. Together with reference TRBV28 and TRBJ2-1, the CDR3 gives the full variable domain: DVKVTQSSRYLVKRTGEKVFLECVQDMDHENMFWYRQDPGLGLRLIYFSYDVKMKEKGDIPEGYSVSREKKERFSLILESASTNQTSMYLCASSPRLADGNEQFFGPGTRLTVL.

The chain recombines TRBV7-9 with TRBJ2-7, with 10 bases fitting TRBD1. Trimming removed 5 bases from V and 1 base from J; junction bases left unmatched: 5. In germline, CDR1 is SEHNR, CDR2 FQNEAQ (reference sequence). The CDR3 is 15 amino acids. The CDR3 nucleotides read TGTGCCAGCAGCGAGGGACAGGGGCGTTCCTACGAGCAGTACTTC. Its translation is CASSEGQGRSYEQYF.

V is TRBV28 and J is TRBJ2-7; weak D call: TRBD2 (6 bases). The CDR3 sequence is 14 residues long. Trimming removed 5 bases at V and 3 bases at J, with 14 bases between. Germline lookup yields CDR1 MDHEN and CDR2 SYDVKM. The CDR3 sequence is CASSAGGGDYEQYF. For the CDR3, the DNA is TGTGCCAGCAGTGCCGGGGGTGGTGACTACGAGCAGTACTTC.

This rearrangement joins TRBV29-1 to TRBJ2-1; TRBD2 matches at 12 bases. This CDR3 spans 14 amino acids. Germline V CDR1 and CDR2: SQVTM, ANQGSEA. V trimming: 8 bases; J trimming: 7 bases; junction bases outside the gene matches: 9. CDR3 in amino acids: CSLGTGTSGNEQFF. DNA of the CDR3: TGCAGCCTGGGGACTGGGACTAGCGGGAATGAGCAGTTCTTC.

This clone is a singleton in its sample. This sequence joins TRBV11-2 and TRBJ2-1, with 8 bases lining up with TRBD1. CDR1 SGHAT and CDR2 FQNNGV come from the germline V gene. CDR3 size: 15 residues. Trimming took 1 base from V and 4 from J; bases not matched to a gene: 3. CDR3 bases: TGTGCCAGCAGCTTAGCAGGGGGCGCTTACAATGAGCAGTTCTTC. Its translation is CASSLAGGAYNEQFF.

The rearrangement uses TRBV9 and TRBJ2-3; perhaps TRBD2 as D (6 bases). Germline V CDR1 and CDR2: SGDLS, YYNGEE. CDR3 size: 16 residues. Trimming pared 0 bases from V and 4 bases from J, leaving 15 bases between. DNA for the CDR3: TGTGCCAGCAGCGTAGAAGCGGGTGGGGCGGCAGATACGCAGTATTTT. It codes for CASSVEAGGAADTQYF.

The J gene is TRBJ2-7, the V gene TRBV11-3; D remains ambiguous. Trimming removed 0 bases from V and 4 bases from J, with 7 bases in between. CDR3 size: 13 residues. Germline V CDR1 and CDR2: SGHNT, YENEEA. The CDR3 spells CASSLEDGYEQYF. CDR3 nucleotide sequence: TGTGCCAGCAGCTTAGAGGACGGGTACGAGCAGTACTTC.

This chain uses TRBV9 with TRBJ2-2; a weak D match, TRBD1 (5 bases). This CDR3 spans 16 amino acids. The V gene lost 0 bases and the J gene lost 0 bases, with 9 bases spanning the gap. Looked up from germline, CDR1 is SGDLS and CDR2 is YYNGEE. The CDR3 DNA sequence: TGTGCCAGCAGCGTAGAAGGGGCCCCGAACACCGGGGAGCTGTTTTTT. Translating gives CASSVEGAPNTGELFF.

The chain combines TRBV11-1 with TRBJ2-7; D unresolved. Trimming cost V 2 bases and J 4 bases, with 9 bases left between them. Germline lookup yields CDR1 SGHAT and CDR2 FQDESV (reference sequence). This CDR3 is built from 13 residues. Here the CDR3 DNA reads TGTGCCAGCAGCTTATCGGGTGTGTACGAGCAGTACTTC. The encoded protein is CASSLSGVYEQYF.

The V and J genes are TRBV11-2 and TRBJ2-5; TRBD2 agrees at 9 bases. The CDR3 sequence is 16 residues long. Germline trimming cut 5 bases from V and 5 bases from J; bases unmatched to any gene: 12. Germline CDR1 SGHAT, CDR2 FQNNGV. CDR3 sequence (DNA): TGTGCCAGCAGCCCCAGGGTAGCGGGGGACGGGGAGACCCAGTACTTC. It codes for CASSPRVAGDGETQYF.

The rearrangement joins TRBV12-5 to TRBJ2-1; TRBD1 matches at 8 bases. This CDR3 contains 13 residues. Trimming at V came to 5 bases and at J to 8 bases, leaving 5 bases not matched to a gene. Germline assignment: CDR1 LGHNT and CDR2 FRNRAP. The CDR3 here is CASGLGQADEQFF. The DNA for the CDR3 is TGTGCTAGTGGTCTGGGACAGGCAGATGAGCAGTTCTTC.

This chain connects TRBV6-1 to TRBJ2-5; D remains ambiguous. The end of the DNA is better explained by TRBJ2-7, so the J call may be wrong. Germline CDR1 and CDR2: MNHNS and SASEGT. The CDR3 consists of 11 residues. CDR3 sequence reads: CASRRFYEQYF. The CDR3 DNA sequence: TGTGCCAGCCGCAGGTTTTACGAGCAGTACTTC.

This chain connects TRBV2 to TRBJ2-5; 8 bases fit TRBD2. The ends lost 7 bases at V and 5 bases at J; junction bases unmatched: 18. The CDR3 is 17 amino acids. Germline CDR1 and CDR2: SNHLY and FYNNEI. CDR3 loop: CASNLFPAGGRGETQYF. The CDR3 DNA reads as TGTGCCAGCAACCTCTTTCCGGCGGGAGGACGGGGCGAGACCCAGTACTTC.

This clone was detected once. The chain has TRBV28 and TRBJ1-3; D unclear. Germline CDR1 and CDR2: MDHEN and SYDVKM. The length of the CDR3 is 16 residues. V was clipped by 5 bases and J by 4 bases, with 18 bases between them. CDR3 in amino acids: CASSQVDYALGNTIYF. The CDR3 bases are TGTGCCAGCAGTCAGGTAGACTATGCGTTGGGAAACACCATATATTTT.

This clone appeared once. The V and J genes are TRBV30 and TRBJ1-2; D gene uncertain. V lost 2 bases, J lost 2 bases, and 12 bases lay in between. Germline assignment: CDR1 GTSNPN and CDR2 SVGIG (reference sequence). The CDR3 consists of 14 residues. The CDR3 spells CAWSTTLSNYGYTF. The CDR3 DNA sequence: TGTGCCTGGAGTACGACGCTATCGAACTATGGCTACACCTTC.